Below, 11 T cell receptor beta chains from the same sample are listed, as sequenced in a study of cytomegalovirus exposure and HLA in healthy donors. PCR employed 60 Vbeta and 13 Jbeta primers. Method: immunoSEQ multiplex PCR; TCRdb's copy keeps in-frame clones and lacks some. The sample gives roughly 150,000 clones, 75% of which show up once; approximately 2.3% is in the top ten. Sequencing used PBMCs. These receptors were collected from a female donor in good health and CMV-seronegative.

The chain joins TRBV7-8 to TRBJ1-4; no definite D call. Deletions cut 5 bases from V and 10 bases from J, with 14 bases between. Germline V gene data show CDR1 as SGHVS and CDR2 as FQNEAQ. The CDR3 contains 13 residues. The CDR3 DNA is TGTGCCAGCAGCCTAGGGCCCCTTGGAAAACTGTTTTTT. Encoded protein: CASSLGPLGKLFF.

The rearrangement joins TRBV9 to TRBJ2-2; weak D call: TRBD2 (6 bases). V gave up 6 bases and J gave up 8 bases, with 23 bases separating them. The CDR3 spans 16 residues. Germline-derived CDR1 and CDR2 are SGDLS and YYNGEE. The CDR3 region is CASNTGVLEGRGELFF. Written as DNA, the CDR3 is TGTGCCAGCAACACGGGGGTTCTGGAGGGTCGGGGGGAGCTGTTTTTT.

This clone was counted only a few times. The chain employs TRBV4-2 and TRBJ1-2, with 7 nucleotides matching TRBD1. The CDR3 totals 15 residues. Germline CDR1 and CDR2: LGHNA and YNFKEQ. V was clipped by 4 bases and J by 8 bases; unmatched bases: 13. This chain's CDR3 is CASSLATGESGGYTF. CDR3 DNA sequence: TGTGCCAGCAGCCTAGCAACAGGGGAAAGTGGCGGCTACACCTTC.

The chain uses TRBV12-5 and TRBJ2-3, with 8 bases aligning to TRBD1. The J segment lost 2 bases and the V segment lost 0 bases, leaving 7 bases of the junction unmatched. This CDR3 contains 17 residues. Germline V CDR1 and CDR2: LGHNT, FRNRAP. The CDR3 DNA reads TGTGCTAGTGGTTTGGTACGGACAGGGTCCTTCACAGATACGCAGTATTTT. Protein sequence: CASGLVRTGSFTDTQYF.

The rearrangement joins TRBV4-2 to TRBJ2-3; D not certain. The CDR3 sequence is 13 residues long. V lost 0 bases to trimming and J lost 7 bases, with 8 bases between them. Germline loops: CDR1 LGHNA, CDR2 YNFKEQ. CDR3 coding DNA: TGTGCCAGCAGCCAAGAGGCCAAACATACGCAGTATTTT. It codes for CASSQEAKHTQYF.

In its sample, this clone was seen a few times. This chain connects TRBV30 to TRBJ2-3; D is possibly TRBD2 (6 bases). Germline V gene data show CDR1 as GTSNPN and CDR2 as SVGIG (reference sequence). The CDR3 length is 13 residues. V gave up 5 bases and J gave up 0 bases, with 9 bases separating them. The CDR3 reads CAWGSGSTDTQYF. DNA of the CDR3: TGTGCCTGGGGTAGCGGAAGCACAGATACGCAGTATTTT.

The V and J genes are TRBV19 and TRBJ1-6, with TRBD1 identical over 11 bases. Unmatched junction bases numbered 9, after V lost 5 bases and J lost 6 bases. Germline CDR1 reads LNHDA; CDR2 reads SQIVND (reference sequence). The CDR3 totals 17 residues. The CDR3 spells CASSLQDRGLSNSPLHF. The CDR3 DNA sequence: TGTGCCAGTAGTCTGCAGGACAGGGGGCTGAGTAATTCACCCCTCCACTTT.

The chain carries TRBV4-2 and TRBJ2-7; D ambiguous. Germline V lookup: CDR1 LGHNA, CDR2 YNFKEQ. The CDR3 is 15 residues long. V gave up 0 bases and J gave up 2 bases, with 11 bases separating them. The CDR3 coding sequence is TGTGCCAGCAGCCAAGAATGGTTGGGCCCCTACGAGCAGTACTTC. This translates into CASSQEWLGPYEQYF.

This clone showed up just a few times. The chain employs TRBV1 and TRBJ2-5; the table gives TRBD2 as D, unverified against the DNA. TRBV1 is flagged as a pseudogene. CDR3 length: 14 amino acids. CDR3 amino acids: CTSSHSGGKETQYF. The CDR3 DNA reads TGCACCAGCAGCCATAGCGGGGGAAAAGAGACCCAGTACTTC.

As DNA, the CDR3 is TGTGCCAGCAGCCAAGATCTGCAGGGGGACACTGAAGCTTTCTTT. It translates to CASSQDLQGDTEAFF. The rearrangement joins TRBV14 to TRBJ1-1; 7 nucleotides align to TRBD1. Losses at the gene ends were 0 bases for V and 3 bases for J; bases not matched to a gene: 4. From germline, CDR1 is SGHDN and CDR2 FVKESK. The CDR3 loop spans 15 amino acids.

This clone has just one count. The rearrangement joins TRBV13 to TRBJ1-1, with 12 bases aligning to TRBD1. The germline gives CDR1 PRHDT, CDR2 FYEKMQ (reference sequence). Unmatched junction bases numbered 7, after V lost 4 bases and J lost 10 bases. The CDR3 length is 14 residues. The CDR3 DNA reads as TGTGCCAGCAGCTCGGGACAGGGGGCCGGAGGAGCTTTCTTT. This gives the protein CASSSGQGAGGAFF.